The 28 T cell receptor beta chains below were found in one sample sequenced in a study of T cell responses to AZD1222 COVID-19 vaccine listed by TCRdb under 2021. Library preparation employed the immunoSEQ multiplex PCR assay. TCRdb carries this immuneACCESS record with in-frame sequences only. Its versions omit some clonotypes, under half of them owing to an unresolved V gene in the studies checked, with the rest unexplained. This sample lists roughly 46,000 clones; approximately 88% were detected once. The biggest ten clones account for approximately 25% of the sample. This specimen's time point label, per the study, means: about 28 days (+/-7) after the second vaccine dose. The sequencing used peripheral blood, collected 28 days after the second AZD1222 dose. The source is an adult who received the AZD1222 COVID-19 vaccine.

The genes are TRBV27 and TRBJ2-7; 8 bases align to TRBD1. The CDR3 totals 14 residues. V trimming: 5 bases; J trimming: 1 base; junction bases outside the gene matches: 4. In germline, CDR1 is MNHEY, CDR2 SMNVEV (reference sequence). The CDR3 DNA follows: TGTGCCAGCAGTAAGCAGGGGGCTTCCTACGAGCAGTACTTC. Amino acids: CASSKQGASYEQYF.

This clone was seen more than once but under ten times. V gene TRBV18 combines with J gene TRBJ1-5, with unresolved D. The CDR3 contains 16 residues. In germline, CDR1 is KGHSH, CDR2 LQKENI. V was pared by 2 bases and J by 6 bases, with 17 bases between. CDR3 residues: CASSPSSSRNGQPQHF. CDR3 in DNA: TGTGCCAGCTCACCATCCAGCTCCAGGAACGGTCAGCCCCAGCATTTT.

The genes are TRBV6-2 or TRBV6-3 and TRBJ1-2; D is ambiguous. This CDR3 has 12 amino acids. Trimming took 5 bases from V and 5 from J, leaving 9 bases between them. Per germline, CDR1 MNHEY and CDR2 SVGEGT. The CDR3: CASSEPGYGYTF. In nucleotides, the CDR3 is TGTGCCAGCAGTGAGCCTGGGTATGGCTACACCTTC.

The rearrangement links TRBV2 to TRBJ1-3; 9 nucleotides line up with TRBD1. V trimming: 7 bases; J trimming: 3 bases; junction bases outside the gene matches: 7. The germline gives CDR1 SNHLY, CDR2 FYNNEI. The length of the CDR3 is 15 residues. The CDR3 DNA follows: TGTGCCAGCATGGCAGGGACAGGGTTTGGAAACACCATATATTTT. This sequence encodes CASMAGTGFGNTIYF.

The genes are TRBV10-3 and TRBJ2-3; the D gene is possibly TRBD1 (6 bases). V was clipped by 3 bases and J by 1 base, with 8 bases between them. CDR1 is ENHRY and CDR2 is SYGVKD in the germline V gene. The CDR3 runs to 14 residues. The CDR3: CAISDAGGTDTQYF. The DNA of the CDR3 is TGTGCCATCAGTGATGCAGGGGGCACAGATACGCAGTATTTT.

DNA for the CDR3: TGCGCCAGCAGCCAAGGGAGACTAGGATCTAGCACAGATACGCAGTATTTT. Its translation: CASSQGRLGSSTDTQYF. This chain joins TRBV4-1 and TRBJ2-3; D may be TRBD2 (6 bases). V was trimmed by 1 base and J by 0 bases, leaving 14 bases between them. The CDR3 is made up of 17 amino acids. CDR1 and CDR2 from the germline V gene are MGHRA and YSYEKL.

The chain recombines TRBV7-3 with TRBJ1-2, with 10 bases aligning to TRBD1. The germline V gene has CDR1 SGHTA and CDR2 FQGTGA. V shed 5 bases and J 7 bases; nucleotides not matched to a gene: 7. The CDR3 sequence is 14 residues long. The CDR3 DNA follows: TGTGCCAGCAGCCCCGGACAGGGGGAAGGTGGCTACACCTTC. Residues: CASSPGQGEGGYTF.

The chain recombines TRBV7-2 with TRBJ2-5; the D gene is possibly TRBD2 (6 bases). The germline CDR1 and CDR2 sequences are SGHTA and FQGNSA. The CDR3 extends over 13 amino acids. With 1 base removed from V and 7 bases from J, the gap between germline ends came to 10 bases. The CDR3 nucleotides read TGTGCCAGCAGCTTAGGACTAGAAGGGACCCAGTACTTC. Translating gives CASSLGLEGTQYF. The variable domain in full, with the rest retrieved from reference TRBV7-2 and TRBJ2-5, is GAGVSQSPSNKVTEKGKDVELRCDPISGHTALYWYRQSLGQGLEFLIYFQGNSAPDKSGLPSDRFSAERTGGSVSTLTIQRTQQEDSAVYLCASSLGLEGTQYFGPGTRLLVL.

The chain uses TRBV28 and TRBJ1-2; the D gene is possibly TRBD1 (6 bases). V lost 6 bases and J lost 4, with 9 bases in between. Germline-derived CDR1 and CDR2 are MDHEN and SYDVKM. This CDR3 has 12 residues. CDR3 DNA sequence: TGTGCCAGCAGCCGACAGGTCTATGGCTACACCTTC. Translation: CASSRQVYGYTF.

This chain uses TRBV6-2 or TRBV6-3 with TRBJ1-1; D might be TRBD1 (6 bases). CDR1 and CDR2 from the germline V gene are MNHEY and SVGEGT. V lost 1 base, J lost 7 bases, and 13 bases lay in between. The CDR3 length is 14 residues. As DNA, the CDR3 is TGTGCCAGCAGTTACTGGGGGGGCCGAGGTGAAGCTTTCTTT. Translation gives CASSYWGGRGEAFF.

Here the CDR3 reads CASIMGGADTEAFF. The CDR3 bases are TGTGCCAGTATCATGGGGGGAGCGGACACTGAAGCTTTCTTT. The chain employs TRBV7-9 and TRBJ1-1; perhaps TRBD1 as D (5 bases). The ends were cut back, 9 bases at V and 3 bases at J, with 17 bases in the middle. Germline values: CDR1 SEHNR, CDR2 FQNEAQ (reference sequence). The CDR3 runs 14 residues.

Here the CDR3 reads CASSPNLLVAEAFF. The CDR3 DNA follows: TGTGCCAGCTCACCAAACTTGCTTGTGGCTGAAGCTTTCTTT. The chain employs TRBV18 and TRBJ1-1; no reliable D call. Germline V gene lookup returns CDR1 KGHSH and CDR2 LQKENI. The V end lost 2 bases, the J end lost 6 bases, and 13 bases lay between the germline ends. The CDR3 covers 14 residues.

This chain joins TRBV2 and TRBJ2-2; D is undetermined. Trimming shortened V by 2 bases and J by 7 bases, and 17 bases separated the two germline ends. The CDR3 length is 16 residues. Per the germline V gene, CDR1 is SNHLY and CDR2 is FYNNEI. In DNA, the CDR3 is TGTGCCAGCAGTGAAACCCGGACGGAAGCAGGCGGGGAGCTGTTTTTT. Its protein product is CASSETRTEAGGELFF. Full variable domain (outside the CDR3, taken from reference TRBV2 and TRBJ2-2): EPEVTQTPSHQVTQMGQEVILRCVPISNHLYFYWYRQILGQKVEFLVSFYNNEISEKSEIFDDQFSVERPDGSNFTLKIRSTKLEDSAMYFCASSETRTEAGGELFFGEGSRLTVL.

This chain uses TRBV7-2 with TRBJ1-4, with 8 bases identical to TRBD1. In germline, CDR1 is SGHTA, CDR2 FQGNSA. The CDR3 length is 14 residues. The ends lost 6 bases at V and 7 bases at J; junction bases unmatched: 7. Here the CDR3 reads CASSPDRVGEKLFF. In nucleotides, the CDR3 is TGTGCCAGCAGTCCGGACAGGGTCGGTGAAAAACTGTTTTTT.

The sample holds a few counts of this clone. The rearrangement joins TRBV27 to TRBJ1-4; 7 bases fit TRBD1. This CDR3 has 12 residues. Germline V gives CDR1 MNHEY, CDR2 SMNVEV (reference sequence). V shed 6 bases and J 5 bases; nucleotides not matched to a gene: 0. The CDR3 loop reads CASSRGNEKLFF. The CDR3 DNA reads TGTGCCAGCAGCAGGGGGAATGAAAAACTGTTTTTT.

J is TRBJ2-1 and V is TRBV4-3; D is possibly TRBD2 (7 bases). Germline V gene sequence: CDR1 LGHNA, CDR2 YSLEER. The CDR3 length is 14 residues. The V end was cut by 3 bases, the J end by 9 bases, with 15 bases between. The CDR3 region is CASSQWERGGEQFF. CDR3 DNA: TGCGCCAGCAGCCAGTGGGAGAGGGGGGGTGAGCAGTTCTTC.

This sequence joins TRBV5-1 and TRBJ1-1; D is unresolved. Germline CDR1 SGHRS, CDR2 YFSETQ. The CDR3 sequence is 12 residues long. V was clipped by 5 bases and J by 6 bases, with 11 bases between them. The CDR3 region is CASRLTQSEAFF. CDR3 nucleotide sequence: TGCGCCAGCAGACTTACGCAATCTGAAGCTTTCTTT.

This sequence joins TRBV18 and TRBJ1-1; TRBD1 matches at 12 bases. The V gene's germline CDR1 is KGHSH and CDR2 LQKENI. V lost 4 bases to trimming and J lost 5 bases; unmatched junction nucleotides: 5. The CDR3 is 15 amino acids. The CDR3 DNA is TGTGCCAGCTCACTCGGGACAGGGGGCGATACTGAAGCTTTCTTT. Translating it yields CASSLGTGGDTEAFF.

The chain couples TRBV19 to TRBJ1-6; D unclear. The V and J ends lost 10 bases and 0 bases respectively, with 7 bases between them. The germline CDR1 and CDR2 sequences are LNHDA and SQIVND (reference sequence). The CDR3 runs to 13 residues. CDR3 in amino acids: CATKGSYNSPLHF. In DNA form, the CDR3 reads TGTGCCACCAAAGGCTCCTATAATTCACCCCTCCACTTT.

The CDR3 nucleotides are TGCGCCAGCAGCCAGACCGGGGGGAGCAAAAGTGAAAAACTGTTTTTT. Its translation: CASSQTGGSKSEKLFF. This chain joins TRBV5-1 and TRBJ1-4, with D possibly matching TRBD1 (5 bases). This CDR3 spans 16 amino acids. V was cut by 4 bases and J by 7 bases, with 20 bases left in between. Germline loops: CDR1 SGHRS, CDR2 YFSETQ.

This clone was counted only a few times. The chain links TRBV25-1 to TRBJ1-5, with D uncertain. CDR3 length: 16 amino acids. Trimming shortened V by 3 bases and J by 3 bases, and 15 bases separated the two germline ends. Per germline, CDR1 MGHDK and CDR2 SYGVNS. The CDR3 coding sequence is TGTGCCAGCAGTGACCCCGGGCCTCCAAACAATCAGCCCCAGCATTTT. As protein: CASSDPGPPNNQPQHF.

The V and J genes are TRBV7-9 and TRBJ1-2; D gene unclear. The V end lost 1 base, the J end lost 4 bases, and 13 bases lay between the germline ends. The CDR3 runs to 15 residues. In germline, CDR1 is SEHNR, CDR2 FQNEAQ (reference sequence). Here the CDR3 reads CASSLDGRLSYGYTF. CDR3 bases: TGTGCCAGCAGCTTAGACGGACGACTGAGCTATGGCTACACCTTC.

The V gene is TRBV10-3, the J gene TRBJ2-1; 9 bases are shared with TRBD2. CDR1 and CDR2 from the germline V gene are ENHRY and SYGVKD. Trimming took 4 bases from V and 8 from J; bases not matched to a gene: 0. This CDR3 is 12 amino acids long. Here the CDR3 reads CAISGLADEQFF. In DNA form, the CDR3 reads TGTGCCATCAGTGGACTAGCGGATGAGCAGTTCTTC.

The V call is TRBV6-6, the J call TRBJ1-2, with TRBD1 as a possible D gene (5 bases). The V end was cut by 2 bases, the J end by 4 bases, with 11 bases between. The CDR3 is 14 residues long. Germline lookup yields CDR1 MNHNY and CDR2 SVGAGI (reference sequence). The DNA of the CDR3 is TGTGCCAGCAGTTACCGGGCAGGGCCCTATGGCTACACCTTC. Its translation is CASSYRAGPYGYTF.

The rearrangement links TRBV5-1 to TRBJ1-6, with TRBD1 matching 8 bases. The CDR3 loop spans 14 amino acids. V lost 4 bases and J lost 8; bases outside the gene matches: 5. Germline lookup yields CDR1 SGHRS and CDR2 YFSETQ. Written as DNA, the CDR3 is TGCGCCAGCAGCGCCGGGACAGGAGATTCACCCCTCCACTTT. This sequence encodes CASSAGTGDSPLHF.

The V and J genes are TRBV9 and TRBJ2-1; the match to TRBD1 covers 7 bases. Germline V gives CDR1 SGDLS, CDR2 YYNGEE. V lost 7 bases, J lost 7 bases, and 14 bases stayed unmatched. The CDR3 extends over 15 amino acids. This CDR3 reads CASGRQGSGRNEQFF. CDR3 bases: TGTGCCAGCGGGAGACAGGGCTCGGGTCGGAATGAGCAGTTCTTC.

V gene TRBV6-1 combines with J gene TRBJ1-2; no definite D call. Germline-derived CDR1 and CDR2 are MNHNS and SASEGT. The CDR3 consists of 16 residues. Trimming cost V 2 bases and J 3 bases, with 16 bases left between them. CDR3 sequence (DNA): TGTGCCAGCAGTGAAACAAAATTGCGGGTGGACTATGGCTACACCTTC. Protein sequence: CASSETKLRVDYGYTF.

The chain joins TRBV9 to TRBJ2-1; D not certain. Germline CDR1 SGDLS, CDR2 YYNGEE. V was shortened by 3 bases and J by 6 bases, with 4 bases between the two germline ends. This CDR3 contains 11 residues. The CDR3 bases are TGTGCCAGCAGCGCCGGCAATGAGCAGTTCTTC. It encodes CASSAGNEQFF.